This passage covers 10 T cell receptor beta chains from one sample sequenced in a study of blood T cell repertoires in COVID-19. The table came from immunoSEQ multiplex PCR; TCRdb's copy has only in-frame clones and leaves some out. The repertoire includes 70,000 or so clones, roughly 80% of them detected once, and 10% to 15% sits in the top ten. Material: peripheral blood. The source of these receptors is a man in his fifties or sixties with COVID-19, enrolled during active disease.

The chain is built from TRBV7-3 and TRBJ2-5; a weak D match, TRBD1 (5 bases). Per the germline V gene, CDR1 is SGHTA and CDR2 is FQGTGA. The V end was cut by 0 bases, the J end by 5 bases, with 10 bases between. This CDR3 comprises 14 residues. The CDR3 sequence: CASSLTPGRETQYF. DNA for the CDR3: TGTGCCAGCAGCTTAACGCCAGGGCGGGAGACCCAGTACTTC.

J is TRBJ1-3 and V is TRBV19; TRBD1 agrees at 7 bases. Germline CDR1 LNHDA, CDR2 SQIVND (reference sequence). The CDR3 contains 16 residues. The V segment lost 5 bases and the J segment 3 bases; nucleotides outside the gene matches: 10. The CDR3 region is CASSPWGTVNGNTIYF. DNA of the CDR3: TGTGCCAGTAGTCCCTGGGGGACAGTTAATGGAAACACCATATATTTT.

This clone was counted a few times. The CDR3 here is CASSYRQDNNSPLHF. The DNA of the CDR3 is TGTGCCAGCAGTTACCGACAGGATAATAATTCACCCCTCCACTTT. V usage is TRBV6-6 and J usage is TRBJ1-6; D perhaps matches TRBD1 (6 bases). Between the trimmed V and J ends, which lost 2 bases and 5 bases, there was a span of 10 bases. The V gene's germline CDR1 is MNHNY and CDR2 SVGAGI (reference sequence). The CDR3 runs 15 residues.

The chain has TRBV30 and TRBJ2-3; 10 nucleotides align to TRBD1. The CDR3 consists of 14 residues. Germline CDR1 and CDR2: GTSNPN and SVGIG (reference sequence). Losses at the gene ends were 2 bases for V and 5 bases for J; bases not matched to a gene: 4. CDR3 nucleotide sequence: TGTGCCTGGAGTCGGGACAGGGGACAAGATACGCAGTATTTT. This sequence encodes CAWSRDRGQDTQYF.

This chain links TRBV10-3 with TRBJ1-1; 10 bases are a match to TRBD1. CDR1 is ENHRY, CDR2 SYGVKD, per germline. The CDR3 is 15 residues long. V shed 5 bases, J shed 1 base, and the junction held 4 bases outside the gene matches. The CDR3 is CAISRRDRGNTEAFF. DNA of the CDR3: TGTGCCATCAGTAGGAGGGACAGGGGGAACACTGAAGCTTTCTTT.

The chain employs TRBV7-8 and TRBJ1-4; D not resolved. V gave up 5 bases and J gave up 3 bases, with 13 bases separating them. The length of the CDR3 is 15 residues. The V gene's germline CDR1 is SGHVS and CDR2 FQNEAQ. The CDR3 loop reads CASSPLGVANEKLFF. The CDR3 DNA is TGTGCCAGCAGCCCCCTCGGGGTTGCTAATGAAAAACTGTTTTTT.

The chain links TRBV27 to TRBJ1-5, with a weak D call TRBD1 (6 bases). The ends were cut back, 4 bases at V and 3 bases at J, with 10 bases in the middle. CDR1 and CDR2 from the germline V gene are MNHEY and SMNVEV (reference sequence). This CDR3 has 14 amino acids. This CDR3 is CASSYWDTNQPQHF. CDR3 coding DNA: TGTGCCAGCAGTTACTGGGACACCAATCAGCCCCAGCATTTT.

This clone was counted many times. The gene calls are TRBV5-1 and TRBJ2-3, with D possibly matching TRBD1 (6 bases). Germline CDR1 SGHRS, CDR2 YFSETQ. The V and J ends lost 1 base and 0 bases respectively, with 12 bases between them. The CDR3 runs to 16 residues. The CDR3 DNA follows: TGCGCCAGCAGCTTGATGACAGGCACTAGCACAGATACGCAGTATTTT. Protein product: CASSLMTGTSTDTQYF.

The gene calls are TRBV11-2 and TRBJ2-7; TRBD2 is a possible D gene (6 bases). The germline V gene encodes CDR1 SGHAT and CDR2 FQNNGV. V was clipped by 6 bases and J by 6 bases, with 12 bases between them. The CDR3 has 12 residues. The CDR3 DNA is TGTGCCAGCAGGGCAGGAGGGCTCGAGCAGTACTTC. This sequence encodes CASRAGGLEQYF. Together with reference TRBV11-2 and TRBJ2-7, the CDR3 gives the full variable domain: EAGVAQSPRYKIIEKRQSVAFWCNPISGHATLYWYQQILGQGPKLLIQFQNNGVVDDSQLPKDRFSAERLKGVDSTLKIQPAKLEDSAVYLCASRAGGLEQYFGPGTRLTVT.

This clone counts as medium-sized. This chain connects TRBV7-9 to TRBJ2-7; D is uncertain. The CDR3 loop spans 13 amino acids. The V gene's germline CDR1 is SEHNR and CDR2 FQNEAQ (reference sequence). V lost 4 bases, J lost 3 bases, and 10 bases lay in between. The CDR3 nucleotides are TGTGCCAGCAGCTCCGACAACCTCTACGAGCAGTACTTC. It is translated as CASSSDNLYEQYF.